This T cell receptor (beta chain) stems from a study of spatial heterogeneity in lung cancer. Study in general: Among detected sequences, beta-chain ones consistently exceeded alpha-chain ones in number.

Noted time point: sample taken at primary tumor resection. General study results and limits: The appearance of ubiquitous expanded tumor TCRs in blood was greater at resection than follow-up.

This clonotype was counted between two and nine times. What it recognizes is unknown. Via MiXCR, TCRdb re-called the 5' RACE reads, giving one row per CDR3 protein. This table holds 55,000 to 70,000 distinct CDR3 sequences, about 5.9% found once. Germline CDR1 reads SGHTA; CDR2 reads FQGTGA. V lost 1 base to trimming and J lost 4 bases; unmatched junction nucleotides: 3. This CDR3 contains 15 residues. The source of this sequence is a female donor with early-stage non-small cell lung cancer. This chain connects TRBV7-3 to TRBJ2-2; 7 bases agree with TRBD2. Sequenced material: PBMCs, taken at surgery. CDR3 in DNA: TGTGCCAGCAGCTTAAGGAGGGAGGGCACCGGGGAGCTGTTTTTT. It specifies CASSLRREGTGELFF.